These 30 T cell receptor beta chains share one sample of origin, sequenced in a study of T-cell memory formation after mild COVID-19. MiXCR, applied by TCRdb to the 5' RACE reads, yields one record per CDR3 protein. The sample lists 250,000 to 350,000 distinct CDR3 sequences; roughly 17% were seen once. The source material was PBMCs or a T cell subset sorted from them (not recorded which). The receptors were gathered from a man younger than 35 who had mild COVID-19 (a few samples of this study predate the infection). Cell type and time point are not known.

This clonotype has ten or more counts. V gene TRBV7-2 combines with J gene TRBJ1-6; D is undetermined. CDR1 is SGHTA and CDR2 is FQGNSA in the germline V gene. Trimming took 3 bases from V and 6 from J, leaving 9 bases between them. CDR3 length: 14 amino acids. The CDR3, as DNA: TGTGCCAGCAGCTTCCGGGTCGGTAATTCACCCCTCCACTTT. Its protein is CASSFRVGNSPLHF.

The CDR3 bases are TGTGCCAGCAGCTTAGCGTCGGGGCCCTCTAACTATGGCTACACCTTC. Its protein product is CASSLASGPSNYGYTF. The chain uses TRBV7-8 and TRBJ1-2; tentatively, D is TRBD1 (5 bases). Germline V gene data show CDR1 as SGHVS and CDR2 as FQNEAQ. The CDR3 is 16 residues long. Deletions cut 0 bases from V and 0 bases from J, with 11 bases between.

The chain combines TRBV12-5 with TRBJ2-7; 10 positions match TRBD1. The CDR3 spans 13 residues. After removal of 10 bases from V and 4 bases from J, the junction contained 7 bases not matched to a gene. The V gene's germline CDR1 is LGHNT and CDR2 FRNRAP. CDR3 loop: CATAPGQGYEQYF. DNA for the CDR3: TGTGCTACAGCCCCGGGACAGGGGTACGAGCAGTACTTC.

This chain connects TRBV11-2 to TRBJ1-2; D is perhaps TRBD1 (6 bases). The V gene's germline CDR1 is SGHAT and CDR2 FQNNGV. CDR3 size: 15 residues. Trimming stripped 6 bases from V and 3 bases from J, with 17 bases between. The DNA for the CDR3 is TGTGCCAGCAGGACGACAGGACTCCCTGACTATGGCTACACCTTC. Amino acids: CASRTTGLPDYGYTF.

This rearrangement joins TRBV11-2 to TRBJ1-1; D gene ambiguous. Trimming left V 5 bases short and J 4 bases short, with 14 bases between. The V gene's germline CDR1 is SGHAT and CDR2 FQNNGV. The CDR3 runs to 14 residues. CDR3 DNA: TGTGCCAGCAGCCAGACCCGGGGATCCACTGAAGCTTTCTTT. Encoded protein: CASSQTRGSTEAFF.

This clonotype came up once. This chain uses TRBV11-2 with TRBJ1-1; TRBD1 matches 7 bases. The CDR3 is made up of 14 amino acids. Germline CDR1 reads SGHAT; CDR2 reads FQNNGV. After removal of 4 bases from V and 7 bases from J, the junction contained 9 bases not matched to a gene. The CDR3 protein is CASSSTDRALEAFF. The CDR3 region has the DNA TGTGCCAGCAGCTCCACCGACAGGGCCCTTGAAGCTTTCTTT.

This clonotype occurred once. CDR3 nucleotide sequence: TGTGCCAGCGGATTGGACGGTTTCTCTGGAAACACCATATATTTT. Translation: CASGLDGFSGNTIYF. The chain links TRBV5-6 to TRBJ1-3; D is undetermined. V was clipped by 7 bases and J by 0 bases, with 14 bases between them. The CDR3 has 15 amino acids. Per the germline V gene, CDR1 is SGHDT and CDR2 is YYEEEE.

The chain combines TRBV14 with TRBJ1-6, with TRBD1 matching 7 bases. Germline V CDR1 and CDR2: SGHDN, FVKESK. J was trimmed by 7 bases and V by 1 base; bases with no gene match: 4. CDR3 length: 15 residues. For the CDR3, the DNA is TGTGCCAGCAGCCAAGCGACAGGGCTAAATTCACCCCTCCACTTT. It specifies CASSQATGLNSPLHF.

CDR3 DNA: TGTGCCAGCAACCTTGGACGGGGGGGGGAGCAGTTCTTC. Translation: CASNLGRGGEQFF. This rearrangement joins TRBV12-3 or TRBV12-4 to TRBJ2-1, with 8 bases aligning to TRBD2. V trimming: 7 bases; J trimming: 10 bases; junction bases outside the gene matches: 9. There are 13 residues in the CDR3.

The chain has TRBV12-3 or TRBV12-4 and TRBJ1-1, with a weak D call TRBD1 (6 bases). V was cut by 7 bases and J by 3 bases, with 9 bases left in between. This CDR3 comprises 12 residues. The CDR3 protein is CASNPGDTEAFF. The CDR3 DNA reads TGTGCCAGCAACCCAGGGGACACTGAAGCTTTCTTT.

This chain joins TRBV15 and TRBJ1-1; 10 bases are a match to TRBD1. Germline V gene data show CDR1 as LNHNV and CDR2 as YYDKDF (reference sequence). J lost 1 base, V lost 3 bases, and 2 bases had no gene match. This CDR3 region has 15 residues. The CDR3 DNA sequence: TGTGCCACCAGCAGGGACAGGGGGTGGAACACTGAAGCTTTCTTT. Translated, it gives CATSRDRGWNTEAFF.

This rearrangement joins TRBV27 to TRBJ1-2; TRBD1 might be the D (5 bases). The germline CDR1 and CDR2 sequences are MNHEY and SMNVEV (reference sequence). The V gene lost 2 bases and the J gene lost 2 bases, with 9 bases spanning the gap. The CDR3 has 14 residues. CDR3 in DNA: TGTGCCAGCAGTTTAAAGGGGAGCAACTATGGCTACACCTTC. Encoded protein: CASSLKGSNYGYTF.

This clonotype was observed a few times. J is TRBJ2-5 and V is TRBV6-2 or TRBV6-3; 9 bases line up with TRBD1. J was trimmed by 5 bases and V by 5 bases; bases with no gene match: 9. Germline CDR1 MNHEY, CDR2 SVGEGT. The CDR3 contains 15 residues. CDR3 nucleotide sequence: TGTGCCAGCAGTCCTGGGACAGGGAACCGGGAGACCCAGTACTTC. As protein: CASSPGTGNRETQYF.

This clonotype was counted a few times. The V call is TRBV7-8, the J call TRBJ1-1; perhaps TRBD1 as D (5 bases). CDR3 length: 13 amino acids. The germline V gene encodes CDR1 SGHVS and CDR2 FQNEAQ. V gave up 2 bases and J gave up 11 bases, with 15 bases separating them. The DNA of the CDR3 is TGTGCCAGCAGCTTAAGGGCTCCCCGGGGGGCTTTCTTT. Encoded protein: CASSLRAPRGAFF. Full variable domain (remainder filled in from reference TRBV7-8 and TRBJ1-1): GAGVSQSPRYKVAKRGQDVALRCDPISGHVSLFWYQQALGQGPEFLTYFQNEAQLDKSGLPSDRFFAERPEGSVSTLKIQRTQQEDSAVYLCASSLRAPRGAFFGQGTRLTVV.

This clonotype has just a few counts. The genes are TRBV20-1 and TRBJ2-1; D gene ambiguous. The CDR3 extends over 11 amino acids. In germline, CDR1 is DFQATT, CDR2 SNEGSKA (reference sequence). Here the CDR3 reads CSAGRGNEQFF. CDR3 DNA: TGCAGCGCCGGGCGCGGCAATGAGCAGTTCTTC.

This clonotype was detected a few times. As DNA, the CDR3 is TGTGCCAGCAGTGAACAGGGGAGCTCCTACGAGCAGTACGTC. It yields the protein CASSEQGSSYEQYV. The rearrangement links TRBV2 to TRBJ2-7; D is possibly TRBD1 (6 bases). V was clipped by 2 bases and J by 0 bases, with 8 bases between them. Germline V gives CDR1 SNHLY, CDR2 FYNNEI. There are 14 residues in the CDR3.

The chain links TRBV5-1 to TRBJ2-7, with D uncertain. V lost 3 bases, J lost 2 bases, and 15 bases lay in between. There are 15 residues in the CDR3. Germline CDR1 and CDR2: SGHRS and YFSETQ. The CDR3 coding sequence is TGCGCCAGCAGCTCGCTTCCACCGCTGACCTACGAGCAGTACTTC. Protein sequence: CASSSLPPLTYEQYF.

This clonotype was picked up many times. For the CDR3, the DNA is TGTGCCAGCAGTTTACAGGGAAACTCCTACAATGAGCAGTTCTTC. Its protein is CASSLQGNSYNEQFF. J is TRBJ2-1 and V is TRBV25-1; a weak D match, TRBD1 (6 bases). The V end lost 5 bases, the J end lost 0 bases, and 11 bases lay between the germline ends. CDR3 length: 15 residues. Looked up from germline, CDR1 is MGHDK and CDR2 is SYGVNS.

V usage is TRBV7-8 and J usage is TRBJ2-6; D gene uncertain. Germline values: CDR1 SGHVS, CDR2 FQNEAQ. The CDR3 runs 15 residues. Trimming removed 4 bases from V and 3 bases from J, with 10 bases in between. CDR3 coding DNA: TGTGCCAGCAGCTCGCGGAACAGTGGGGCCAACGTCCTGACTTTC. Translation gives CASSSRNSGANVLTF.

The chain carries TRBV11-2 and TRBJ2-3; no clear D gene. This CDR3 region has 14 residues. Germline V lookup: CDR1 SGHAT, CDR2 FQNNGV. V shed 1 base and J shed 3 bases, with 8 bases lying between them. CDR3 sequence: CASSLAAVTDTQYF. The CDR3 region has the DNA TGTGCCAGCAGCTTAGCGGCAGTAACAGATACGCAGTATTTT.

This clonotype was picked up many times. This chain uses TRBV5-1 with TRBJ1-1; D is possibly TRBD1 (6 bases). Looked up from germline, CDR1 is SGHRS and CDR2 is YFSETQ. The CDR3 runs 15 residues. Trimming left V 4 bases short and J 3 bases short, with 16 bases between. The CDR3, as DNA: TGCGCCAGCAGCCAACGCCAGGGGCCCGACACTGAAGCTTTCTTT. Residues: CASSQRQGPDTEAFF.

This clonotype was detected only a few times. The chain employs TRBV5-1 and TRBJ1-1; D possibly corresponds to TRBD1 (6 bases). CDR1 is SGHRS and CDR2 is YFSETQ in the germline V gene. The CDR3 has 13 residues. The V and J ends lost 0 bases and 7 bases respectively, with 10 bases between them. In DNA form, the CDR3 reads TGCGCCAGCAGCTTGGTAGGGGGGCTTGAAGCTTTCTTT. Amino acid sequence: CASSLVGGLEAFF.

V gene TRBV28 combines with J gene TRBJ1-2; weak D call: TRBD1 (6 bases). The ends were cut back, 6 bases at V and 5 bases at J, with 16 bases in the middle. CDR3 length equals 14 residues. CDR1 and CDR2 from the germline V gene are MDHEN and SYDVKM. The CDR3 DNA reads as TGTGCCAGCAGCATAGGGGGGACGAATTATGGCTACACCTTC. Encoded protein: CASSIGGTNYGYTF.

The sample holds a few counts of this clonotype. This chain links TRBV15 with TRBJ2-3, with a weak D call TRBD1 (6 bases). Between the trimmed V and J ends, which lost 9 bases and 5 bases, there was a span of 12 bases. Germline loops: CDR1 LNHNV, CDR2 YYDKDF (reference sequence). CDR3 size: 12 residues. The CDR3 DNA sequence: TGTGCCACTTCTCCGGACAGAGATACGCAGTATTTT. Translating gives CATSPDRDTQYF.

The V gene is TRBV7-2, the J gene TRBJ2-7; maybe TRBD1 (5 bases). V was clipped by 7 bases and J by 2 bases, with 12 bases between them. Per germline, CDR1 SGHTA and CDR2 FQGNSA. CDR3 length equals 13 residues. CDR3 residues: CASTRAGAYEQYF. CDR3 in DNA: TGTGCCAGCACCAGGGCAGGCGCCTACGAGCAGTACTTC.

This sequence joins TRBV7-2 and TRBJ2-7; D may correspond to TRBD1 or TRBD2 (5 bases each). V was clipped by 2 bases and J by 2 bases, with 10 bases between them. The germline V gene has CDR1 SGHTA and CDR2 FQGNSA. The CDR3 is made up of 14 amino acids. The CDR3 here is CASSLRPGPYEQYV. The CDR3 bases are TGTGCCAGCAGCTTACGCCCGGGGCCCTACGAGCAGTACGTC.

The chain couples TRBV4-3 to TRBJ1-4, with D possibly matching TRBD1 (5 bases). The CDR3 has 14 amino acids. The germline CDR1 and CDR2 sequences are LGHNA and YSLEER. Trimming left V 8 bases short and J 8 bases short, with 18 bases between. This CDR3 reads CASRKDVRGEKLFF. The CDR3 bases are TGCGCCAGCCGCAAGGATGTACGGGGGGAAAAACTGTTTTTT.

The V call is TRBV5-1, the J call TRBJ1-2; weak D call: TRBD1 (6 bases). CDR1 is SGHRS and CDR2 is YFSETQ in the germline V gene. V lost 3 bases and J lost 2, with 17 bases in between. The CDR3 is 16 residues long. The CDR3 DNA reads TGCGCCAGCAGCTCTCTGAGGGGGACGGCGAACTATGGCTACACCTTC. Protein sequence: CASSSLRGTANYGYTF. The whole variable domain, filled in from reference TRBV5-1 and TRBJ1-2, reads KAGVTQTPRYLIKTRGQQVTLSCSPISGHRSVSWYQQTPGQGLQFLFEYFSETQRNKGNFPGRFSGRQFSNSRSEMNVSTLELGDSALYLCASSSLRGTANYGYTFGSGTRLTVV.

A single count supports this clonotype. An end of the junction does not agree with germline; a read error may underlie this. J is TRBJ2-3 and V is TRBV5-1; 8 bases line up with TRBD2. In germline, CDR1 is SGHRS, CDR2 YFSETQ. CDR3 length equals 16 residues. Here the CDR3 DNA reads TGCGCCAGCACCTTGGGCGTAGCGGGGTCCACAGATACGCAGTATTTT. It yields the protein CASTLGVAGSTDTQYF.

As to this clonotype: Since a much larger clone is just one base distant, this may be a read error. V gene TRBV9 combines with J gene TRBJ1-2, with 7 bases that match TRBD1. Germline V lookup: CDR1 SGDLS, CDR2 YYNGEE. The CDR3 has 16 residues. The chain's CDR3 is CASSVEGQTSNYVYTF. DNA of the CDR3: TGTGCCAGCAGCGTAGAGGGACAGACCTCTAACTATGTCTACACCTTC.